This is a list of T cell receptor beta chains from one sample in a study of T cells in Graves' hyperthyroidism and ophthalmopathy. TCRdb independently ran MiXCR on the multiplex PCR reads; one entry per CDR3 protein. The data hold 30,000 to 35,000 distinct CDR3 sequences, with about 52% observed a single time. Specimen: blood. The receptors here all came from a woman aged 40 to 55 with Graves' ophthalmopathy. CDR3s include the opening cysteine and the closing phenylalanine or tryptophan. Each record gives: CDR3 length, clone size, J gene, D gene, V gene, CDR3 protein, CDR3 DNA. D genes are given only for firm matches. Expanded clones get a size class; other rows say once, few or many, or leave the size out.

13 | NA | TRBJ2-2 | TRBD2 | TRBV20-1 | CSAWTSGTGELFF | TGCAGTGCTTGGACTAGCGGGACCGGGGAGCTGTTTTTT
14 | once | TRBJ1-2 | TRBD1 | TRBV2 | CASSSGQGVYGYTF | TGTGCCAGCAGTTCGGGACAGGGAGTCTATGGCTACACCTTC
14 | once | TRBJ1-2 | NA | TRBV19 | CASKHWDGGYGYTF | TGTGCCAGTAAACACTGGGACGGTGGCTATGGCTACACCTTC
13 | once | TRBJ2-3 | NA | TRBV10-3 | CAISLSRPDTQYF | TGTGCCATCAGTTTATCTCGCCCAGATACGCAGTATTTT
14 | many | TRBJ1-1 | NA | TRBV12-3/TRBV12-4 | CASSLPQGRTEAFF | TGTGCCAGCAGTTTACCGCAGGGTAGAACTGAAGCTTTCTTT
15 | medium-sized | TRBJ1-2 | NA | TRBV7-2 | CASSVLLWLHYGYTF | TGTGCCAGCAGTGTCCTTTTGTGGCTACACTATGGCTACACCTTC
13 | NA | TRBJ1-5 | NA | TRBV10-1 | CASSETGSEPQHF | TGCGCCAGCAGTGAAACAGGTAGTGAGCCCCAGCATTTT
16 | many | TRBJ2-5 | TRBD2 | TRBV2 | CASRRRLAGVGETQYF | TGTGCCAGCAGACGCAGACTAGCGGGAGTGGGAGAGACCCAGTACTTC
17 | NA | TRBJ2-5 | TRBD2 | TRBV7-3 | CASSSGLAGGHQETQYF | TGTGCCAGCAGCTCCGGACTAGCGGGGGGGCACCAAGAGACCCAGTACTTC
11 | NA | TRBJ2-1 | NA | TRBV9 | CASGGGGEQFF | TGTGCCAGCGGAGGGGGCGGTGAGCAGTTCTTC
13 | NA | TRBJ2-2 | NA | TRBV5-1 | CASRGGRSGELFF | TGCGCCAGCAGGGGGGGGCGGTCGGGGGAGCTGTTTTTT
13 | NA | TRBJ2-3 | TRBD2 | TRBV10-2 | CASSEGLTATHYF | TGCGCTAGCAGTGAGGGACTAACGGCTACGCACTATTTT
15 | NA | TRBJ1-6 | NA | TRBV20-1 | CSARDSDSYNSPLHF | TGCAGTGCTAGAGATTCGGACTCCTATAATTCACCCCTCCACTTT
13 | many | TRBJ2-6 | NA | TRBV19 | CASSIDKASSIVF | TGTGCCAGTAGTATAGATAAGGCCTCGTCAATTGTTTTC
15 | NA | TRBJ2-2 | TRBD2 | TRBV7-3 | CASSPTSGSTGELFF | TGTGCCAGCAGCCCAACTAGCGGGAGCACCGGGGAGCTGTTTTTT
12 | NA | TRBJ1-5 | NA | TRBV29-1 | CSVAGANQPQHF | TGCAGCGTTGCGGGAGCGAATCAGCCCCAGCATTTT
18 | many | TRBJ2-2 | NA | TRBV7-9 | CASSPSRVRAGNTGELFF | TGTGCCAGCAGCCCCAGTCGGGTCCGGGCGGGGAACACCGGGGAGCTGTTTTTT
12 | NA | TRBJ2-1 | NA | TRBV30 | CAWRRDFDEQFF | TGTGCCTGGAGGAGAGACTTCGATGAGCAGTTCTTC